These 14 T cell receptor beta chains were all obtained from the same sample, sequenced in a study of T cells in Graves' hyperthyroidism and ophthalmopathy. Amplification yielded TCR beta CDR3 regions, with RNA transcripts as the source. The HTBI primer set was used in a first-round RT-PCR of the TCR CDR3. TCRdb independently ran MiXCR on the multiplex PCR reads; one entry per CDR3 protein. Of 560,000 or so distinct CDR3 sequences listed, less than 20% are singletons. Sequencing was carried out using blood. These receptors all stem from a man aged 35 to 55 with Graves' ophthalmopathy.

This rearrangement joins TRBV20-1 to TRBJ2-4; no firm D call. The CDR3 extends over 15 amino acids. V was trimmed by 5 bases and J by 0 bases, leaving 14 bases between them. The germline V gene has CDR1 DFQATT and CDR2 SNEGSKA (reference sequence). The CDR3 nucleotides read TGCAGTGCTGAACTGAGGCGTCTAGCCAAAAACATTCAGTACTTC. The encoded protein is CSAELRRLAKNIQYF.

There are a few counts of this clonotype. This chain uses TRBV7-9 with TRBJ2-1, with 15 bases lining up with TRBD2. Germline CDR1 reads SEHNR; CDR2 reads FQNEAQ (reference sequence). The CDR3 has 16 amino acids. The V and J ends lost 4 bases and 10 bases, in that order; junction bases with no gene match: 8. CDR3 sequence: CASSWGTSGGTREQFF. In nucleotides, the CDR3 is TGTGCCAGCAGCTGGGGGACTAGCGGGGGGACGCGGGAGCAGTTCTTC. The whole variable domain, remainder taken from reference TRBV7-9 and TRBJ2-1, is DTGVSQNPRHKITKRGQNVTFRCDPISEHNRLYWYRQTLGQGPEFLTYFQNEAQLEKSRLLSDRFSAERPKGSFSTLEIQRTEQGDSAMYLCASSWGTSGGTREQFFGPGTRLTVL.

There are many counts of this clonotype. The V and J genes are TRBV7-6 and TRBJ2-7; a possible D gene is TRBD1 (6 bases). Trimming took 5 bases from V and 1 from J, leaving 15 bases between them. This CDR3 comprises 15 residues. CDR1 is SGHVS and CDR2 is FNYEAQ in the germline V gene. For the CDR3, the DNA is TGTGCCAGCAGCCCGGGGACATCAGCGTCCTACGAGCAGTACTTC. This sequence encodes CASSPGTSASYEQYF.

This clonotype has more than one count but fewer than ten. The chain uses TRBV5-1 and TRBJ2-1; a possible D gene is TRBD1 (6 bases). The CDR3 covers 15 residues. V lost 0 bases to trimming and J lost 0 bases, with 7 bases between them. Germline loops: CDR1 SGHRS, CDR2 YFSETQ. CDR3 protein: CASSLVGHSYNEQFF. The CDR3 DNA reads TGCGCCAGCAGCTTGGTGGGACACTCCTACAATGAGCAGTTCTTC.

CDR3 DNA: TGTGCCAGCAGCCAAGGCGGCTGGCTTGACGAGCAGTACTTC. Encoded protein: CASSQGGWLDEQYF. The chain carries TRBV14 and TRBJ2-7; D is ambiguous. Germline assignment: CDR1 SGHDN and CDR2 FVKESK. The CDR3 loop spans 14 amino acids. Trimming stripped 1 base from V and 5 bases from J, with 12 bases between. The full variable domain, in which reference TRBV14 and TRBJ2-7 provide the parts outside the CDR3, is EAGVTQFPSHSVIEKGQTVTLRCDPISGHDNLYWYRRVMGKEIKFLLHFVKESKQDESGMPNNRFLAERTGGTYSTLKVQPAELEDSGVYFCASSQGGWLDEQYFGPGTRLTVT.

The chain links TRBV19 to TRBJ2-7, with TRBD1 matching over 11 bases. This CDR3 comprises 13 residues. Germline V gene sequence: CDR1 LNHDA, CDR2 SQIVND (reference sequence). V shed 8 bases and J 2 bases; nucleotides not matched to a gene: 2. CDR3 coding DNA: TGTGCCAGTGGACAGGGGGCGCCCTACGAGCAGTACTTC. It encodes CASGQGAPYEQYF.

This clonotype was observed many times. The chain links TRBV12-3 or TRBV12-4 to TRBJ1-1, with D maybe TRBD1 (6 bases). The CDR3 totals 15 residues. Trimming removed 5 bases at V and 5 bases at J, with 18 bases between. This chain's CDR3 is CASSPNAGAGTEAFF. CDR3 bases: TGTGCCAGCAGTCCGAATGCGGGGGCGGGGACTGAAGCTTTCTTT.

V is TRBV4-1 and J is TRBJ2-7; D may correspond to TRBD1 or TRBD2 (5 bases each). The CDR3 is 15 residues long. Germline CDR1 and CDR2: MGHRA and YSYEKL. Trimming pared 1 base from V and 2 bases from J, leaving 12 bases between. CDR3 in amino acids: CASSQVRGPTYEQYV. In DNA, the CDR3 is TGCGCCAGCAGCCAAGTTCGGGGACCGACCTACGAGCAGTACGTC.

The V gene is TRBV11-2, the J gene TRBJ2-7; D is undetermined. Germline CDR1 is SGHAT and CDR2 is FQNNGV. V was pared by 2 bases and J by 0 bases, with 14 bases between. This CDR3 region has 16 residues. Here the CDR3 DNA reads TGTGCCAGCAGCTTAATAAGGCAGGCCAGCTCCTACGAGCAGTACTTC. This gives the protein CASSLIRQASSYEQYF.

The DNA of the CDR3 is TGTGCCAGCAGTGACCGACGGGGTTGGAATGAGCAGTTCTTC. Protein product: CASSDRRGWNEQFF. This sequence joins TRBV2 and TRBJ2-1; the D gene is possibly TRBD2 (5 bases). Looked up from germline, CDR1 is SNHLY and CDR2 is FYNNEI. The CDR3 consists of 14 residues. V was cut by 3 bases and J by 7 bases, with 13 bases left in between. Together with reference TRBV2 and TRBJ2-1, the CDR3 gives the full variable domain: EPEVTQTPSHQVTQMGQEVILRCVPISNHLYFYWYRQILGQKVEFLVSFYNNEISEKSEIFDDQFSVERPDGSNFTLKIRSTKLEDSAMYFCASSDRRGWNEQFFGPGTRLTVL.

This clonotype occurred a few times. One end of the junction is discordant with germline, which a read error may explain. The rearrangement links TRBV20-1 to TRBJ2-7, with TRBD1 matching over 7 bases. The CDR3 runs 13 residues. Germline V gene sequence: CDR1 DFQATT, CDR2 SNEGSKA (reference sequence). CDR3 sequence (DNA): TGCAGTGCCAGAGGGACAGTAGATTACGAGCAGTACTTC. Protein: CSARGTVDYEQYF.

This clonotype was detected ten times or more. The J gene is TRBJ2-1, the V gene TRBV28; the match to TRBD2 covers 12 bases. The germline V gene encodes CDR1 MDHEN and CDR2 SYDVKM. CDR3 length: 17 amino acids. V lost 5 bases, J lost 7 bases, and 12 bases stayed unmatched. The CDR3 protein is CASSPRRLAGVGNEQFF. The DNA of the CDR3 is TGTGCCAGCAGTCCTCGCCGACTAGCGGGAGTCGGTAATGAGCAGTTCTTC.

J is TRBJ2-5 and V is TRBV10-3; TRBD1 matches 7 bases. The ends lost 6 bases at V and 2 bases at J; junction bases unmatched: 3. This CDR3 is 13 amino acids long. CDR1 is ENHRY, CDR2 SYGVKD, per germline. This CDR3 is CAISGQEQETQYF. CDR3 sequence (DNA): TGTGCCATCAGCGGACAGGAACAAGAGACCCAGTACTTC.

This clonotype was recorded a few times. Germline and junction disagree at one end, which may indicate a read error. The chain uses TRBV10-3 and TRBJ2-7; TRBD1 agrees at 7 bases. From germline, CDR1 is ENHRY and CDR2 SYGVKD. The CDR3 consists of 14 residues. CDR3 nucleotide sequence: TGTGCCATCAATCACCGGGACAGTTCCTACGGGCAGTACTTC. Encoded protein: CAINHRDSSYGQYF.